This T cell receptor beta chain was identified in a study of regulatory T cells in long-lasting Graves disease. The study's findings and limits: New patients shared fewer public clonotypes (more than 850) than persistent patients did (around 3,000).

This clonotype has only a few counts. The antigen is unknown. Time point meaning: persistent/refractory GD, antithyroid drugs over 5 years with positive TRAb. Researchers made the TCR library from RNA that was extracted from PBMCs. The germline V and J ends were trimmed by 5 bases and 4 bases, with 12 bases remaining between them. Germline CDR1 SQVTM, CDR2 ANQGSEA. The CDR3 consists of 13 residues. To make TCR beta libraries, researchers used iRepertoire HTBI primers and Arm-PCR of CDR3 regions. TCRdb re-called the multiplex PCR reads through MiXCR, storing one row per CDR3 protein. Here the sample spans some 340,000 distinct CDR3 sequences, around 23% being singletons.

The material sequenced was peripheral blood mononuclear cells (PBMCs), taken when the disease was refractory, from a patient treated with antithyroid drugs. This TCR came from a woman aged 40 to 50 with Graves disease. The V and J genes are TRBV29-1 and TRBJ1-5, with D perhaps matching TRBD1 (6 bases). The CDR3 is CSVKDSRNQPQHF. The CDR3 nucleotides are TGCAGCGTTAAGGACAGCCGTAATCAGCCCCAGCATTTT.